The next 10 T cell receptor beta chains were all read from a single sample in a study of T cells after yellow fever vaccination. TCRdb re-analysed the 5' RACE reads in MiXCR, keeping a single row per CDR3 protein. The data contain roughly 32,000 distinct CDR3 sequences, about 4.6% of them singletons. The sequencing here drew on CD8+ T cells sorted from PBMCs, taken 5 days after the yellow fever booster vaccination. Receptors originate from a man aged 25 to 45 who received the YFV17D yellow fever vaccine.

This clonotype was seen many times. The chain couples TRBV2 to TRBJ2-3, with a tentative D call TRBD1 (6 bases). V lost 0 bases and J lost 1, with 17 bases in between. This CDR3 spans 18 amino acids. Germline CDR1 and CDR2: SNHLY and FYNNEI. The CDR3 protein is CASSEARSGPGGTDTQYF. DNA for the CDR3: TGTGCCAGCAGTGAAGCGCGGTCGGGACCAGGGGGCACAGATACGCAGTATTTT.

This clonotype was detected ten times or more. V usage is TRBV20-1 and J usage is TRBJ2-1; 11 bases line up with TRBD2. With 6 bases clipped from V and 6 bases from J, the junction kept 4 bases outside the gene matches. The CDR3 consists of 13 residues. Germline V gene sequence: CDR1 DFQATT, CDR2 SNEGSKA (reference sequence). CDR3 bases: TGCAGTGCATCCGGGACTAGCGGCAATGAGCAGTTCTTC. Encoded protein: CSASGTSGNEQFF.

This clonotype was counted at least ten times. The CDR3 DNA is TGTGCCAGCAGCTTGACTAGCGGGAGGCCAGATACGCAGTATTTT. It yields the protein CASSLTSGRPDTQYF. V gene TRBV7-8 combines with J gene TRBJ2-3; 13 bases line up with TRBD2. The CDR3 covers 15 residues. From germline, CDR1 is SGHVS and CDR2 FQNEAQ. Trimming cost V 3 bases and J 4 bases; bases outside gene matches: 1.

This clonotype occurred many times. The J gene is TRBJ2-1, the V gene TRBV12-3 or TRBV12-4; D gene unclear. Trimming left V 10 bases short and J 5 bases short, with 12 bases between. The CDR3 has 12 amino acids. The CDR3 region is CAIGLENNEQFF. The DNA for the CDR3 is TGTGCCATCGGCCTGGAAAACAATGAGCAGTTCTTC.

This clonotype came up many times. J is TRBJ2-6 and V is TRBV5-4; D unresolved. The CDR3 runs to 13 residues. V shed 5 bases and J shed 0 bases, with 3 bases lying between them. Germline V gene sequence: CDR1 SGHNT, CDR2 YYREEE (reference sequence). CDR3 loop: CASSFSGANVLTF. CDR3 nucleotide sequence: TGTGCCAGCAGTTTCTCTGGGGCCAACGTCCTGACTTTC.

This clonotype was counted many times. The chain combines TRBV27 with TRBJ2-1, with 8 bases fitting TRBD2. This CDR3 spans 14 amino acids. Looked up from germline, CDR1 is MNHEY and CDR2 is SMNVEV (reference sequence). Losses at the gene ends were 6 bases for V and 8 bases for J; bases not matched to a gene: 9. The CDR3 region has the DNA TGTGCCAGCAGCGGGACTAGTGCTGAACATGAGCAGTTCTTC. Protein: CASSGTSAEHEQFF.

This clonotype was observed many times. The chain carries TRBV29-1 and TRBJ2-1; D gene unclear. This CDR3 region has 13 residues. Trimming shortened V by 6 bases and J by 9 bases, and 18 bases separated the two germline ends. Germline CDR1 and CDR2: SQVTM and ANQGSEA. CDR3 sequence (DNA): TGCAGCGTCCATCAAGACCAACGTGGTGAGCAGTTCTTC. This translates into CSVHQDQRGEQFF.

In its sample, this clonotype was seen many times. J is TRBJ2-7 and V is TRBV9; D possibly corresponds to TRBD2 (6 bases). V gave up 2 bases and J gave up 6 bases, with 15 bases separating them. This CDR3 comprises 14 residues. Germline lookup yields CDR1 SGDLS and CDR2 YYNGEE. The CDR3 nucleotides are TGTGCCAGCAGCGTCCGACACACGGAGGGCGAGCAGTACTTC. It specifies CASSVRHTEGEQYF.

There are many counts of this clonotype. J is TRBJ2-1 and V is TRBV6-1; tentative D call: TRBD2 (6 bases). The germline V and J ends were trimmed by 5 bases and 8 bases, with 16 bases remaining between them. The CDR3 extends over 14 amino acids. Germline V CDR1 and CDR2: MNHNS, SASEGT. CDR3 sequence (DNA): TGTGCCAGCAGTACAGGACTACTCCTTGATGAGCAGTTCTTC. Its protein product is CASSTGLLLDEQFF.

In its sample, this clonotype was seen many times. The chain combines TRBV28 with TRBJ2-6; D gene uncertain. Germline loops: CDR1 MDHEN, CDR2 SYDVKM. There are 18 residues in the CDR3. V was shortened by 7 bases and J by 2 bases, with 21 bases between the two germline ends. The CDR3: CASIQSDVTRAGANVLTF. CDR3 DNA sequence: TGTGCCAGCATCCAAAGCGATGTGACCCGAGCTGGGGCCAACGTCCTGACTTTC.